This is a list of T cell receptor beta chains from one sample in a study of T-cell reconstitution after alpha-beta-depleted transplantation in children. TCRdb ran MiXCR on the PCR reads and lists one entry per CDR3 protein. Of 120,000 to 150,000 distinct CDR3 sequences detected, 8% to 10% appear once; the ten largest clones hold roughly 18%. The specimen was PBMCs, mostly from graft donor cells, collected 180 days after TCRalphabeta/CD19-depleted stem cell transplant. All receptors derive from a female patient aged 2-9 years who had a stem cell transplant for congenital amegakaryocytic thrombocytopenia, so the T cells may come from the graft donor. Each CDR3 is given with its conserved first and last residue. D genes are given only for firm matches. For some rows the clone size is stated as once, few or many, or as a class when expanded; others skip it.

TRBJ1-2 | TRBV28 | many | NA | CASSLAGAVIYGYTF | TGTGCCAGCAGTTTGGCGGGGGCGGTAATCTATGGCTACACCTTC
TRBJ2-7 | TRBV11-2 | many | TRBD2 | CASSLGNGRAQYEQYF | TGTGCCAGCAGCTTAGGGAACGGGAGGGCTCAATACGAGCAGTACTTC
TRBJ2-7 | TRBV4-2 | many | NA | CASSQEGHGSYEQYF | TGTGCCAGCAGCCAGGAAGGACACGGCTCCTACGAGCAGTACTTC
TRBJ2-4 | TRBV28 | NA | NA | CASSLWQGGAKNSQYF | TGTGCCAGCAGTTTATGGCAGGGAGGCGCCAAAAACAGTCAGTACTTC
TRBJ2-1 | TRBV20-1 | NA | TRBD2 | CSARGGLAFEQFF | TGCAGTGCTAGAGGGGGACTAGCGTTTGAGCAGTTCTTC
TRBJ2-7 | TRBV9 | many | TRBD2 | CASSVGAGWYEQYF | TGTGCCAGCAGCGTAGGAGCGGGATGGTACGAGCAGTACTTC
TRBJ2-7 | TRBV7-2 | many | NA | CASSPGRAYEQYF | TGTGCCAGCAGCCCCGGGAGAGCCTACGAGCAGTACTTC
TRBJ2-1 | TRBV20-1 | NA | TRBD2 | CSASPTSGGINEQFF | TGCAGTGCTAGCCCTACTAGCGGGGGAATTAATGAGCAGTTCTTC
TRBJ1-1 | TRBV5-1 | few | NA | CASSSITNTEAFF | TGCGCCAGCAGCAGTATCACCAACACTGAAGCTTTCTTT
TRBJ1-1 | TRBV6-5 | many | NA | CASSYDMNTEAFF | TGTGCCAGCAGTTACGACATGAACACTGAAGCTTTCTTT
TRBJ1-6 | TRBV5-1 | NA | NA | CASSLESSRTRSPLHF | TGCGCCAGCAGCTTGGAATCCTCCAGGACGAGGTCACCCCTCCACTTT
TRBJ2-7 | TRBV11-2 | few | NA | CASSLDLGYEQYF | TGTGCCAGCAGCTTAGATCTAGGGTACGAGCAGTACTTC
TRBJ2-7 | TRBV10-3 | few | NA | CAISELYEQYF | TGTGCCATCAGTGAGCTCTACGAGCAGTACTTC
TRBJ2-1 | TRBV7-2 | many | NA | CASSRANYNEQFF | TGTGCCAGCAGTCGGGCCAACTACAATGAGCAGTTCTTC